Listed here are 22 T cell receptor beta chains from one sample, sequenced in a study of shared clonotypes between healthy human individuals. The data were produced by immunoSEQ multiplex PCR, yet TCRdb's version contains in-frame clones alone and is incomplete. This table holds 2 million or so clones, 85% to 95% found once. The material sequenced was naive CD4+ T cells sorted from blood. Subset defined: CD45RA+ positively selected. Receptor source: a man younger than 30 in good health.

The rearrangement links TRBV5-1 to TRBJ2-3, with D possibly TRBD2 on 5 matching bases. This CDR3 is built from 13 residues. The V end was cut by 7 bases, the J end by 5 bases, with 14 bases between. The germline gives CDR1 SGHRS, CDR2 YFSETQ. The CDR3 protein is CASFEGSGDTQYF. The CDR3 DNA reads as TGCGCCAGCTTCGAGGGTTCGGGAGATACGCAGTATTTT.

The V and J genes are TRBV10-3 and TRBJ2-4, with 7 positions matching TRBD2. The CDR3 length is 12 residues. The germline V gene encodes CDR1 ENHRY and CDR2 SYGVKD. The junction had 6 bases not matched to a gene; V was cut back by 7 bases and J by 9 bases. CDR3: CAINRPGGIQYF. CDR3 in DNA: TGTGCCATCAACCGGCCGGGGGGCATTCAGTACTTC.

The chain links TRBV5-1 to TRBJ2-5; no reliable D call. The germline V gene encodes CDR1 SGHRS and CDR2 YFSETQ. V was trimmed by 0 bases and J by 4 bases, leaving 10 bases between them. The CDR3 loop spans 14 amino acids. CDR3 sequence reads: CASSLANTGETQYF. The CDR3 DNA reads TGCGCCAGCAGCTTGGCCAACACGGGAGAGACCCAGTACTTC.

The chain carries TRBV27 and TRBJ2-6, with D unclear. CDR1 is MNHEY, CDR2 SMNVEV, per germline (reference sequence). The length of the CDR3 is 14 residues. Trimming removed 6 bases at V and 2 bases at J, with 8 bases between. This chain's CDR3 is CASSTAAGANVLTF. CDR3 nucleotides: TGTGCCAGCAGCACTGCGGCTGGGGCCAACGTCCTGACTTTC.

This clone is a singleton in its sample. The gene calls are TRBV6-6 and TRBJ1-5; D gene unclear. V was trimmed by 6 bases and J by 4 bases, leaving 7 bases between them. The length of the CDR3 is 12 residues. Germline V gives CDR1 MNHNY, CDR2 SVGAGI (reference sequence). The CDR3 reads CASRTTNQPQHF. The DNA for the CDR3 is TGTGCCAGCAGGACCACGAATCAGCCCCAGCATTTT.

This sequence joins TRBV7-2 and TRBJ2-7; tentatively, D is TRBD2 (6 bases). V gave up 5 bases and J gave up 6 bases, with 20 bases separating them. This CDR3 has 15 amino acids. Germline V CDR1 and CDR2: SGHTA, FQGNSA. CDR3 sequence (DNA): TGTGCCAGCAGCCTAACCGGGACTCCGAAGATCGAGCAGTACTTC. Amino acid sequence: CASSLTGTPKIEQYF.

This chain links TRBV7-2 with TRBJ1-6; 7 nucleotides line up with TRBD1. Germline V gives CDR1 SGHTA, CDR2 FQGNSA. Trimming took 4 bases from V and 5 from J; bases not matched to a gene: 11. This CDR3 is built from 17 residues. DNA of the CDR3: TGTGCCAGCAGCTCAGCGGGCATTGGACAGGATAATTCACCCCTCCACTTT. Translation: CASSSAGIGQDNSPLHF.

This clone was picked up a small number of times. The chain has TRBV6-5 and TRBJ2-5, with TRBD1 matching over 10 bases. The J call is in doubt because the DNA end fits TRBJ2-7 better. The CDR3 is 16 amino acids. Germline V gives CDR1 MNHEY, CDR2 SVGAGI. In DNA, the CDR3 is TGTGCCAGCAGTTACGCGGGACAGGGGTTCCCCTACGAGCAGTACTTC. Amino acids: CASSYAGQGFPYEQYF.

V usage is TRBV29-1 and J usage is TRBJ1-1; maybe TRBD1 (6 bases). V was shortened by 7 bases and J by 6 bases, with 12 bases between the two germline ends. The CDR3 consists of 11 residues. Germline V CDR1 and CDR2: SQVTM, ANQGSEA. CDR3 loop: CSGNRVPEAFF. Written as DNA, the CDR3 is TGCAGCGGGAACAGGGTCCCTGAAGCTTTCTTT.

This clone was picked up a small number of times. CDR3 protein: CASSISASTDTQYF. The CDR3 DNA is TGTGCCAGCAGTATTAGCGCTAGCACAGATACGCAGTATTTT. The chain is built from TRBV7-8 and TRBJ2-3; TRBD2 is a possible D gene (5 bases). CDR1 and CDR2 from the germline V gene are SGHVS and FQNEAQ. V dropped 6 bases and J dropped 0 bases, with 10 bases sitting between them. This CDR3 is built from 14 residues.

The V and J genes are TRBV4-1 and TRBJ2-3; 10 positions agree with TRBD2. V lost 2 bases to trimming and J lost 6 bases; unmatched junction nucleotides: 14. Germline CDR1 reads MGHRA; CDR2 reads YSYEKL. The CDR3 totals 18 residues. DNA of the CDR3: TGCGCCAGCAGCCAAATTTTGCTAGCGGGAGCGGTGGGGGATACGCAGTATTTT. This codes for CASSQILLAGAVGDTQYF.

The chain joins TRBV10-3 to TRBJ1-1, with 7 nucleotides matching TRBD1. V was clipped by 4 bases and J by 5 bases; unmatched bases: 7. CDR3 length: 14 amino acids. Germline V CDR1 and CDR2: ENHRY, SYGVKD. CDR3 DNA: TGTGCCATCAGTGCACAGGGGACGGGAACTGAAGCTTTCTTT. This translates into CAISAQGTGTEAFF.

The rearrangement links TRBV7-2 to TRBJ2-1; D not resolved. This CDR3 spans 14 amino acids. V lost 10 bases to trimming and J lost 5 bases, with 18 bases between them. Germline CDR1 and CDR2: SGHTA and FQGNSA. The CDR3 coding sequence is TGTGCCACCCGAATCAGGCACCTGAACAATGAGCAGTTCTTC. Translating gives CATRIRHLNNEQFF.

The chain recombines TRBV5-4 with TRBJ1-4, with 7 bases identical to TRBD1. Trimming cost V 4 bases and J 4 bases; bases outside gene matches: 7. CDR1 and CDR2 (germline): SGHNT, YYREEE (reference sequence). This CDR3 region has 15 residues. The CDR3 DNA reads TGTGCCAGCAGCCGCGGGACAGCGAGTAATGAAAAACTGTTTTTT. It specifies CASSRGTASNEKLFF.

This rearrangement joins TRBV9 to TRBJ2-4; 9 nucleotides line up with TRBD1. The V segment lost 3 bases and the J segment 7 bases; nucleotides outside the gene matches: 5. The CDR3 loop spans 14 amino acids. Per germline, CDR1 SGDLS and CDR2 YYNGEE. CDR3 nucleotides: TGTGCCAGCAGCGGAACAGGGGGCGGGAACATTCAGTACTTC. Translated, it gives CASSGTGGGNIQYF. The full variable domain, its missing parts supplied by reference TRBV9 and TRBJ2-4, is DSGVTQTPKHLITATGQRVTLRCSPRSGDLSVYWYQQSLDQGLQFLIQYYNGEERAKGNILERFSAQQFPDLHSELNLSSLELGDSALYFCASSGTGGGNIQYFGAGTRLSVL.

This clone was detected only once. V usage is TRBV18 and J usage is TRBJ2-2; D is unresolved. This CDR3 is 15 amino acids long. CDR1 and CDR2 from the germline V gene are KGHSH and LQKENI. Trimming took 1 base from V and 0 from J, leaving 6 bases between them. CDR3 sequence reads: CASSPQLANTGELFF. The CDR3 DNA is TGTGCCAGCTCACCACAGCTTGCGAACACCGGGGAGCTGTTTTTT.

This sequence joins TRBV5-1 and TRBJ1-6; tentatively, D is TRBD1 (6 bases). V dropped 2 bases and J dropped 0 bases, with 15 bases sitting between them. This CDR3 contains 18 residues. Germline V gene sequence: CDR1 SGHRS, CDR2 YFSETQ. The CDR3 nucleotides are TGCGCCAGCAGCTTACGGACAGTCATGAGCTCCTATAATTCACCCCTCCACTTT. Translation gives CASSLRTVMSSYNSPLHF.

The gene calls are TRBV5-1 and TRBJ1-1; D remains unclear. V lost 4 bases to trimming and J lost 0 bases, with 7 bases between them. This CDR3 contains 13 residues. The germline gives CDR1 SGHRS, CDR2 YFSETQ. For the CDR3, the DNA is TGCGCCAGCAGCCCGCAGATGAACACTGAAGCTTTCTTT. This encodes CASSPQMNTEAFF.

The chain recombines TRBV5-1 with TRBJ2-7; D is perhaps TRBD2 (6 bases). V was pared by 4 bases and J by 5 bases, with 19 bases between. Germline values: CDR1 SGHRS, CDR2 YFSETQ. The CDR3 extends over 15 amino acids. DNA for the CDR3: TGCGCCAGCAGCCCGACCGGGACTCTCGGGGACGAGCAGTACTTC. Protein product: CASSPTGTLGDEQYF.

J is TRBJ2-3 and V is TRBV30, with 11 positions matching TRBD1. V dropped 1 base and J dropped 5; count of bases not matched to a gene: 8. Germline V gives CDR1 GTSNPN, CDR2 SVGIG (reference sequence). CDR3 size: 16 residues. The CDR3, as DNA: TGTGCCTGGAGTGAGGTGGGGACAGGGGGGCAAGATACGCAGTATTTT. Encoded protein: CAWSEVGTGGQDTQYF. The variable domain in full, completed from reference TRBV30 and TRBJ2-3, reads SQTIHQWPATLVQPVGSPLSLECTVEGTSNPNLYWYRQAAGRGLQLLFYSVGIGQISSEVPQNLSASRPQDRQFILSSKKLLLSDSGFYLCAWSEVGTGGQDTQYFGPGTRLTVL.

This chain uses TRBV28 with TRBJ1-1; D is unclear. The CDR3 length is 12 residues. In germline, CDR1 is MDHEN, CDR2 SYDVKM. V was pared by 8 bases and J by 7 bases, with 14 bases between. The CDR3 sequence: CASGYVLGEAFF. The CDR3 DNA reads TGTGCCAGCGGTTATGTTCTCGGTGAAGCTTTCTTT.

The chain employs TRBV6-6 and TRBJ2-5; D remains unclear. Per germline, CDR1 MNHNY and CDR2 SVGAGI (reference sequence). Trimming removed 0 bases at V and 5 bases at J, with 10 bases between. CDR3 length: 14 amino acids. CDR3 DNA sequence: TGTGCCAGCAGTTACTCGGGAATTGGGGAGACCCAGTACTTC. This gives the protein CASSYSGIGETQYF.